This is a list of T cell receptor beta chains from one sample in a study of cytotoxic CD8 clonotypes in ibrutinib-treated CLL. Here immunoSEQ multiplex PCR was the method, and the copy in TCRdb shows in-frame clones only, minus some. The sample includes 250,000 or so clones, roughly 70% of them seen just once. Here the sequenced sample was PBMCs, taken after 24 months of ibrutinib treatment. These receptor sequences come from a human donor with chronic lymphocytic leukemia. Both conserved end residues are part of each CDR3. D genes are given only for firm matches. Part of the rows lack a size; the others show once, few, many or a class for expanded clones.

CDR3 | DNA | J | D | V | size
CASRGWGKETQYF | TGTGCCAGCAGGGGTTGGGGGAAGGAGACCCAGTACTTC | TRBJ2-5 | NA | TRBV6-5 | NA
CASSVLLEGHRNTEAFF | TGTGCCAGCAGCGTCCTTCTGGAGGGACACAGGAACACTGAAGCTTTCTTT | TRBJ1-1 | NA | TRBV9 | NA
CAWSVSAARTKNIQYF | TGTGCCTGGAGTGTATCAGCGGCCCGGACCAAAAACATTCAGTACTTC | TRBJ2-4 | NA | TRBV30 | NA
CASSLKDTTLFF | TGTGCCAGCAGTTTAAAAGATACAACGCTGTTTTTT | TRBJ1-4 | NA | TRBV28 | NA
CASSSRWGTSGRAGETQYF | TGTGCCAGCAGCTCCCGATGGGGGACTAGCGGGAGGGCCGGGGAGACCCAGTACTTC | TRBJ2-5 | TRBD2 | TRBV7-9 | NA
CASSLVGGLAKNIQYF | TGTGCCAGCTCCTTAGTAGGTGGGCTAGCCAAAAACATTCAGTACTTC | TRBJ2-4 | NA | TRBV18 | NA
CASSLGSGNQPQHF | TGTGCCAGCAGCTTGGGTTCAGGCAATCAGCCCCAGCATTTT | TRBJ1-5 | NA | TRBV5-5 | NA
CSVRPSSGNTIYF | TGCAGCGTTAGACCAAGCTCTGGAAACACCATATATTTT | TRBJ1-3 | NA | TRBV29-1 | NA
CASSSPEGQFKPYEQYF | TGTGCCAGCAGCTCCCCGGAGGGACAGTTTAAACCCTACGAGCAGTACTTC | TRBJ2-7 | NA | TRBV13 | NA
CASSPRTVAYEQYF | TGTGCCAGCAGCCCAAGGACCGTCGCCTACGAGCAGTACTTC | TRBJ2-7 | NA | TRBV9 | NA
CAARGGSGSTGELFF | TGTGCCGCCCGGGGCGGGTCCGGTAGCACCGGGGAGCTGTTTTTT | TRBJ2-2 | NA | TRBV6-5 | NA
CASSRRGENTEAFF | TGTGCCAGTAGTAGACGGGGCGAGAACACTGAAGCTTTCTTT | TRBJ1-1 | NA | TRBV19 | once
CASSLRLNTDTQYF | TGCGCCAGCAGCTTAAGACTGAACACAGATACGCAGTATTTT | TRBJ2-3 | NA | TRBV5-1 | NA
CSVEVGPWNIQYF | TGCAGCGTTGAGGTGGGACCCTGGAACATTCAGTACTTC | TRBJ2-4 | NA | TRBV29-1 | NA
CASSRDRGRRGYTF | TGTGCCAGCAGTAGGGACAGGGGGCGAAGAGGCTACACCTTC | TRBJ1-2 | TRBD1 | TRBV28 | NA
CSVGPGLASYEQYF | NA | TRBJ2-7 | NA | TRBV29-1 | NA
CASSVPLAGGPDTQYF | TGTGCCAGCAGCGTACCCCTTGCGGGAGGGCCGGATACGCAGTATTTT | TRBJ2-3 | TRBD2 | TRBV9 | NA
CASSEVGTGQYEQYF | TGTGCCAGCAGTGAAGTAGGCACAGGTCAGTACGAGCAGTACTTC | TRBJ2-7 | NA | TRBV2 | NA
CASSSRTGAEKLFF | TGTGCCAGCAGTTCCCGGACAGGGGCTGAAAAACTGTTTTTT | TRBJ1-4 | TRBD1 | TRBV6-5 | few
CASSLRQPGGTEAFF | TGTGCCAGCAGTTTAAGACAGCCCGGGGGCACTGAAGCTTTCTTT | TRBJ1-1 | NA | TRBV28 | once
CAWSVLGAGALRSYNEQFF | TGTGCCTGGAGTGTACTTGGAGCGGGGGCCCTCCGCTCCTACAATGAGCAGTTCTTC | TRBJ2-1 | TRBD2 | TRBV30 | NA
CASSLSSGEGGDTQYF | TGTGCCAGCAGTTTATCGTCGGGGGAGGGAGGAGATACGCAGTATTTT | TRBJ2-3 | TRBD2 | TRBV27 | NA
CASSLFQYTDTQYF | TGTGCCAGCAGTTTATTCCAGTACACAGATACGCAGTATTTT | TRBJ2-3 | NA | TRBV27 | NA
CASSRDRDSEQFF | TGTGCCAGCAGTCGGGACAGGGATTCTGAGCAGTTCTTC | TRBJ2-1 | TRBD1 | TRBV6-5 | NA
CASSKGQGNNQPQHF | TGTGCCAGCAGTAAGGGACAGGGGAACAATCAGCCCCAGCATTTT | TRBJ1-5 | TRBD1 | TRBV6-5 | NA
CASSGDGREKLFF | TGTGCCAGCAGCGGGGACGGACGAGAAAAACTGTTTTTT | TRBJ1-4 | NA | TRBV7-9 | few
CASSPTADYGYTF | TGTGCCAGCTCACCAACCGCGGACTATGGCTACACCTTC | TRBJ1-2 | NA | TRBV18 | NA
CASSLARASKRAAYGYTF | TGTGCCAGCAGCTTAGCCCGGGCCAGTAAACGAGCAGCCTATGGCTACACCTTC | TRBJ1-2 | NA | TRBV7-9 | NA
CATSRDRASGHTGELFF | TGTGCCACCAGCAGAGATCGGGCTAGCGGACACACCGGGGAGCTGTTTTTT | TRBJ2-2 | TRBD2 | TRBV15 | NA